These 23 T cell receptor beta chains share one sample of origin, sequenced in a study of blood T cells in healthy people across ages. PCR was performed a second time for roughly 6 to 12 cycles using a sample-barcoded 5' primer and a J-beta primer mix. TCRdb called the 5' RACE reads again in MiXCR, with one record for every CDR3 protein. Among around 1.1 million distinct CDR3 sequences listed, around two fifths were seen once. The source material was blood. These receptors were taken from a man aged 18 to 29 in good health.

The rearrangement uses TRBV7-9 and TRBJ1-2; 8 bases align to TRBD1. V lost 4 bases and J lost 2; bases outside the gene matches: 6. The CDR3 contains 15 residues. Germline CDR1 and CDR2: SEHNR and FQNEAQ (reference sequence). The CDR3 region is CASSSLDRANYGYTF. In DNA, the CDR3 is TGTGCCAGCAGCTCTTTGGACAGGGCCAACTATGGCTACACCTTC.

The DNA of the CDR3 is TGTGCCAGCAGTTTTGGGGGGGGGAAAGCTTTCTTT. Protein: CASSFGGGKAFF. The chain links TRBV28 to TRBJ1-1, with D possibly matching TRBD1 (5 bases). Germline V CDR1 and CDR2: MDHEN, SYDVKM. CDR3 length: 12 residues. V was pared by 3 bases and J by 9 bases, with 11 bases between.

The sample holds a few counts of this clonotype. The junction departs from the called germline gene at one end, perhaps through a read error. V is TRBV7-7 and J is TRBJ2-7; D uncertain. This CDR3 has 14 amino acids. CDR1 and CDR2 from the germline V gene are SSHAT and FNYEAQ (reference sequence). CDR3 protein: CASSLDSRSYEQYF. CDR3 nucleotides: TGTGCTAGCAGCTTAGACTCCCGCTCCTACGAGCAGTACTTC.

This clonotype showed up just a few times. This chain links TRBV7-2 with TRBJ2-7; D gene unclear. CDR3 length equals 12 residues. V lost 5 bases to trimming and J lost 3 bases, with 8 bases between them. Germline-derived CDR1 and CDR2 are SGHTA and FQGNSA. CDR3 amino acids: CASSRAHYEQYF. DNA for the CDR3: TGTGCCAGCAGCCGCGCTCACTACGAGCAGTACTTC.

Comments on this clonotype: This sequence may be a read error, since a much larger clone differs from it by one base. V is TRBV20-1 and J is TRBJ1-1; D unresolved. Germline-derived CDR1 and CDR2 are DFQATT and SNEGSKA (reference sequence). The CDR3 contains 14 residues. The DNA for the CDR3 is TGCAGTGCTAGCGTAACTGGAGAGAACGCTGAAGCTTTCTTT. This translates into CSASVTGENAEAFF.

This clonotype showed up just a few times. The chain combines TRBV3-1 with TRBJ2-1, with 8 bases lining up with TRBD1. Losses at the gene ends were 5 bases for V and 8 bases for J; bases not matched to a gene: 11. There are 15 residues in the CDR3. Germline V gene data show CDR1 as LGHDT and CDR2 as YNNKEL (reference sequence). Here the CDR3 DNA reads TGTGCCAGCAGCTCGCCGGGACAGGTGGTTTATGAGCAGTTCTTC. Amino acid sequence: CASSSPGQVVYEQFF.

The CDR3 DNA sequence: TGCGCCAGCAGCGCCGATTTAGGAACCCTCAATGAGCAGTTCTTC. Translated: CASSADLGTLNEQFF. The chain couples TRBV5-1 to TRBJ2-1, with D uncertain. Trimming took 4 bases from V and 6 from J, leaving 17 bases between them. The CDR3 has 15 amino acids. In germline, CDR1 is SGHRS, CDR2 YFSETQ.

The chain carries TRBV4-3 and TRBJ1-2; 7 nucleotides match TRBD1. Germline CDR1 LGHNA, CDR2 YSLEER. V shed 4 bases, J shed 8 bases, and the junction held 7 bases outside the gene matches. The CDR3 extends over 13 amino acids. The chain's CDR3 is CASSPSNRGGYTF. CDR3 bases: TGCGCCAGCAGCCCTTCCAACAGGGGCGGCTACACCTTC.

The chain has TRBV15 and TRBJ2-3; the D gene is possibly TRBD2 (5 bases). The V gene's germline CDR1 is LNHNV and CDR2 YYDKDF (reference sequence). This CDR3 comprises 18 residues. Trimming left V 3 bases short and J 2 bases short, with 21 bases between. The chain's CDR3 is CATSRRKDLSAITDTQYF. In DNA, the CDR3 is TGTGCCACCAGCAGGCGTAAGGACTTGAGCGCCATCACAGATACGCAGTATTTT.

The chain employs TRBV20-1 and TRBJ2-7, with 9 bases matching TRBD2. The germline gives CDR1 DFQATT, CDR2 SNEGSKA (reference sequence). Trimming took 0 bases from V and 3 from J; bases not matched to a gene: 6. The CDR3 is 15 amino acids. CDR3 DNA: TGCAGTGCTAGAGACGAAGCGGGGGGATTCTACGAGCAGTACTTC. Protein product: CSARDEAGGFYEQYF.

This clonotype showed up many times. The gene calls are TRBV5-1 and TRBJ2-7, with D uncertain. The CDR3 is 12 residues long. Germline-derived CDR1 and CDR2 are SGHRS and YFSETQ. Trimming removed 0 bases from V and 7 bases from J, with 8 bases in between. The CDR3 protein is CASSLGSAEQYF. CDR3 DNA: TGCGCCAGCAGCTTGGGGTCGGCGGAGCAGTACTTC.

V is TRBV18 and J is TRBJ1-2; tentatively, D is TRBD1 (5 bases). Germline-derived CDR1 and CDR2 are KGHSH and LQKENI. V was pared by 2 bases and J by 5 bases, with 12 bases between. CDR3 length: 14 amino acids. The CDR3 sequence: CASSPSGGWYGYTF. The CDR3, as DNA: TGTGCCAGCTCACCAAGTGGGGGTTGGTATGGCTACACCTTC.

This clonotype was detected only a few times. The chain carries TRBV9 and TRBJ2-5; 8 bases align to TRBD1. CDR1 and CDR2 (germline): SGDLS, YYNGEE. The CDR3 totals 17 residues. V lost 4 bases to trimming and J lost 1 base; unmatched junction nucleotides: 12. The CDR3 spells CASSPRPGTGIQETQYF. The CDR3 DNA is TGTGCCAGCAGCCCCCGTCCCGGGACAGGAATCCAAGAGACCCAGTACTTC.

The chain links TRBV20-1 to TRBJ1-1; unclear D gene. Trimming took off 3 bases at V and 0 bases at J, with 8 bases between the two ends. This CDR3 region has 13 residues. Germline V lookup: CDR1 DFQATT, CDR2 SNEGSKA (reference sequence). The CDR3 protein is CSASETLNTEAFF. DNA of the CDR3: TGCAGTGCTAGTGAGACACTGAACACTGAAGCTTTCTTT.

CDR3 region: CASSQGDGELFF. The CDR3 bases are TGTGCCAGCAGCCAAGGCGACGGGGAGCTGTTTTTT. The genes are TRBV4-2 and TRBJ2-2; D remains unclear. The CDR3 is 12 amino acids. Germline CDR1 and CDR2: LGHNA and YNFKEQ. V lost 1 base and J 7 bases, leaving 4 bases between the germline ends.

The chain combines TRBV12-3 or TRBV12-4 with TRBJ1-2; D is unresolved. CDR3 length: 12 residues. Deletions cut 7 bases from V and 2 bases from J, with 8 bases between. CDR3 DNA: TGTGCCAGCACCTCCGACAACTATGGCTACACCTTC. Amino acid sequence: CASTSDNYGYTF.

This clonotype was observed many times. The genes are TRBV6-5 and TRBJ1-4; TRBD1 is a possible D gene (6 bases). This CDR3 spans 15 amino acids. V was clipped by 2 bases and J by 8 bases, with 15 bases between them. Germline CDR1 reads MNHEY; CDR2 reads SVGAGI. The CDR3 DNA reads as TGTGCCAGCAGTTACGCGACAGGAGTAGAGGAAAAACTGTTTTTT. Translating gives CASSYATGVEEKLFF.

The CDR3 DNA sequence: TGCAGTGCTCGGGACACCAACACTGAAGCTTTCTTT. This sequence encodes CSARDTNTEAFF. This chain uses TRBV20-1 with TRBJ1-1; possibly TRBD1 for D (6 bases). Looked up from germline, CDR1 is DFQATT and CDR2 is SNEGSKA (reference sequence). The CDR3 is 12 amino acids. V lost 5 bases, J lost 2 bases, and 9 bases lay in between.

The chain carries TRBV7-9 and TRBJ2-7; 9 bases fit TRBD1. Germline CDR1 SEHNR, CDR2 FQNEAQ (reference sequence). The ends lost 5 bases at V and 3 bases at J; junction bases unmatched: 2. CDR3 length: 13 residues. CDR3 sequence: CASSGTGFYEQYF. The CDR3 DNA is TGTGCCAGCAGCGGGACAGGGTTCTACGAGCAGTACTTC.

The gene calls are TRBV7-2 and TRBJ2-1; D perhaps matches TRBD2 (6 bases). V lost 1 base and J lost 10, with 8 bases in between. There are 12 residues in the CDR3. CDR1 and CDR2 from the germline V gene are SGHTA and FQGNSA. CDR3 nucleotides: TGTGCCAGCAGCTTAGTGCGGGGCGAGCAGTTCTTC. Its protein product is CASSLVRGEQFF.

On this clonotype: The junction shows a germline mismatch at one end, possibly a read error. In DNA form, the CDR3 reads TGTGCCAGCAGTTTATTTCTGGGCTCCTATAATTCACCCCCCCACTTT. The encoded protein is CASSLFLGSYNSPPHF. This chain joins TRBV27 and TRBJ1-6, with D uncertain. The germline V gene has CDR1 MNHEY and CDR2 SMNVEV (reference sequence). The CDR3 covers 16 residues.

This clonotype was seen at least ten times. The junction shows a germline mismatch at one end, possibly a read error. The chain uses TRBV4-3 and TRBJ1-5; D call uncertain. CDR1 and CDR2 (germline): LGHNA, YSLEER. This CDR3 is built from 13 residues. CDR3 in amino acids: CASSQDRNQPQHF. As DNA, the CDR3 is TGTGCCAGCAGCCAAGATCGAAATCAGCCCCAGCATTTT.

This rearrangement joins TRBV20-1 to TRBJ1-5; 9 nucleotides line up with TRBD1. The CDR3 is 16 residues long. Germline loops: CDR1 DFQATT, CDR2 SNEGSKA (reference sequence). The trim removed 4 bases at V and 0 bases at J, leaving 7 bases unmatched. The CDR3 here is CSATGQGSHSNQPQHF. The CDR3 DNA reads TGCAGTGCTACCGGACAGGGGTCCCATAGCAATCAGCCCCAGCATTTT.